A single sample is the source of the 24 T cell receptor beta chains below, sequenced in a study of blood T cell repertoires in COVID-19. Using immunoSEQ multiplex PCR, the repertoire was profiled, and TCRdb retains in-frame clones only, with some absent. The sample carries 100,000 to 120,000 clones, roughly four fifths recorded once. Sequenced: peripheral blood. These receptors all stem from an elderly woman with acute or convalescent COVID-19.

J is TRBJ1-2 and V is TRBV7-9; D gene uncertain. The germline V and J ends were trimmed by 0 bases and 6 bases, with 11 bases remaining between them. CDR1 SEHNR and CDR2 FQNEAQ come from the germline V gene (reference sequence). The CDR3 totals 14 residues. DNA for the CDR3: TGTGCCAGCAGCTTAGCGTTGAGGGAGCATGGCTACACCTTC. Translation gives CASSLALREHGYTF.

V usage is TRBV5-1 and J usage is TRBJ2-7; 16 bases map to TRBD2. With V trimmed by 4 bases and J by 4 bases, 5 bases remained unmatched. The CDR3 covers 16 residues. Per germline, CDR1 SGHRS and CDR2 YFSETQ. The CDR3 region has the DNA TGCGCCAGCAGCCAGGGACTAGCGGGAGGGCAGTACGAGCAGTACTTC. Protein sequence: CASSQGLAGGQYEQYF.

V and J are TRBV5-1 and TRBJ2-1; 10 bases line up with TRBD1. In germline, CDR1 is SGHRS, CDR2 YFSETQ. Germline trimming cut 4 bases from V and 2 bases from J; bases unmatched to any gene: 3. The CDR3 runs 15 residues. The DNA for the CDR3 is TGCGCCAGCAGCCGGGACAGGGGAACCTACAATGAGCAGTTCTTC. Translating gives CASSRDRGTYNEQFF.

The chain carries TRBV5-1 and TRBJ2-6; D unresolved. Trimming removed 0 bases at V and 4 bases at J, with 8 bases between. The CDR3 spans 15 residues. Germline CDR1 is SGHRS and CDR2 is YFSETQ. CDR3: CASSLGPAGANVLTF. In nucleotides, the CDR3 is TGCGCCAGCAGCTTGGGGCCCGCAGGGGCCAACGTCCTGACTTTC.

This chain links TRBV7-8 with TRBJ2-7, with 8 bases aligning to TRBD1. The germline CDR1 and CDR2 sequences are SGHVS and FQNEAQ. The CDR3 extends over 16 amino acids. With V trimmed by 5 bases and J by 6 bases, 15 bases remained unmatched. The CDR3 protein is CASSPRGQATTGEQYF. The CDR3 nucleotides read TGTGCCAGCAGCCCCCGGGGACAGGCCACCACGGGCGAGCAGTACTTC.

This rearrangement joins TRBV5-1 to TRBJ2-2, with 10 bases lining up with TRBD2. The length of the CDR3 is 16 residues. Looked up from germline, CDR1 is SGHRS and CDR2 is YFSETQ. V lost 7 bases and J lost 3; bases outside the gene matches: 9. The CDR3 loop reads CASHPGTSVDTGELFF. The CDR3 DNA is TGCGCCAGCCATCCCGGGACTAGCGTAGACACCGGGGAGCTGTTTTTT.

The chain's CDR3 is CASSHRGAGLAGDNEQFF. In DNA, the CDR3 is TGTGCCAGCAGTCATCGTGGCGCGGGACTAGCGGGAGACAATGAGCAGTTCTTC. The V call is TRBV2, the J call TRBJ2-1, with 14 bases matching TRBD2. The CDR3 length is 18 residues. Per the germline V gene, CDR1 is SNHLY and CDR2 is FYNNEI. V lost 5 bases, J lost 5 bases, and 11 bases stayed unmatched.

This clone was picked up one time. V usage is TRBV12-3 or TRBV12-4 and J usage is TRBJ1-3, with unresolved D. V gave up 6 bases and J gave up 0 bases, with 6 bases separating them. This CDR3 has 13 amino acids. CDR3 region: CASRLSSGNTIYF. CDR3 DNA: TGTGCCAGCAGACTAAGCTCTGGAAACACCATATATTTT.

The chain carries TRBV4-1 and TRBJ2-7; 13 bases line up with TRBD2. V lost 2 bases to trimming and J lost 3 bases; unmatched junction nucleotides: 4. Germline CDR1 and CDR2: MGHRA and YSYEKL. There are 16 residues in the CDR3. DNA for the CDR3: TGCGCCAGCAGCCAACAGGGACTAGCGGGGATCTACGAGCAGTACTTC. Its protein is CASSQQGLAGIYEQYF.

The chain couples TRBV27 to TRBJ1-2, with D tentatively TRBD1 (6 bases). Trimming took off 2 bases at V and 8 bases at J, with 12 bases between the two ends. This CDR3 is built from 13 residues. Germline V gene sequence: CDR1 MNHEY, CDR2 SMNVEV (reference sequence). CDR3 sequence reads: CASSLRGSGGYTF. In DNA form, the CDR3 reads TGTGCCAGCAGTTTAAGGGGGTCTGGCGGCTACACCTTC.

The V call is TRBV7-9, the J call TRBJ2-1; D is undetermined. Germline V CDR1 and CDR2: SEHNR, FQNEAQ (reference sequence). The V gene lost 6 bases and the J gene lost 3 bases, with 15 bases spanning the gap. CDR3 length: 15 amino acids. CDR3 residues: CASRNAAFGYNEQFF. The CDR3 DNA sequence: TGTGCCAGCAGGAACGCGGCCTTCGGCTACAATGAGCAGTTCTTC.

This chain uses TRBV19 with TRBJ2-1; D ambiguous. This CDR3 region has 12 residues. CDR1 LNHDA and CDR2 SQIVND come from the germline V gene (reference sequence). V was cut by 7 bases and J by 0 bases, with 4 bases left in between. The CDR3 DNA follows: TGTGCCAGTACGAGCTCCTACAATGAGCAGTTCTTC. Protein product: CASTSSYNEQFF.

The rearrangement joins TRBV28 to TRBJ2-1; 7 bases match TRBD2. Germline V gives CDR1 MDHEN, CDR2 SYDVKM. Trimming took 9 bases from V and 0 from J; bases not matched to a gene: 5. The CDR3 is 14 amino acids. The CDR3 is CASRRGSSYNEQFF. In nucleotides, the CDR3 is TGTGCCAGTCGGCGGGGGAGCTCCTACAATGAGCAGTTCTTC.

This chain links TRBV2 with TRBJ2-5; no clear D gene. From germline, CDR1 is SNHLY and CDR2 FYNNEI. V dropped 7 bases and J dropped 0 bases, with 6 bases sitting between them. CDR3 length equals 12 residues. The DNA for the CDR3 is TGTGCCAGCAAGAACTACCAAGAGACCCAGTACTTC. It is translated as CASKNYQETQYF.

The chain joins TRBV18 to TRBJ2-5, with 9 bases matching TRBD1. CDR3 size: 14 residues. In germline, CDR1 is KGHSH, CDR2 LQKENI. Unmatched junction bases numbered 3, after V lost 4 bases and J lost 3 bases. DNA of the CDR3: TGTGCCAGCTCACTCACAGGGGGCGAAGAGACCCAGTACTTC. The encoded protein is CASSLTGGEETQYF.

The chain has TRBV29-1 and TRBJ1-4; D gene ambiguous. Germline lookup yields CDR1 SQVTM and CDR2 ANQGSEA. This CDR3 is built from 14 residues. V was shortened by 4 bases and J by 2 bases, with 11 bases between the two germline ends. The CDR3 protein is CSVADGVTNEKLFF. In nucleotides, the CDR3 is TGCAGCGTTGCCGACGGGGTGACTAATGAAAAACTGTTTTTT.

This rearrangement joins TRBV21-1 to TRBJ1-5; TRBD1 reflects the table's D call only, with no check against the DNA. TRBV21-1 is a pseudogene. The CDR3 contains 17 residues. The DNA for the CDR3 is TGTGCCAGCAGCAACCGAGAAAAACAGGGAGGCAATCAGCCCCAGCATTTT. This sequence encodes CASSNREKQGGNQPQHF.

The rearrangement joins TRBV10-1 to TRBJ2-6; no firm D call. The CDR3 runs 13 residues. Germline lookup yields CDR1 WNHNN and CDR2 SYGVQD (reference sequence). V lost 4 bases and J lost 4, with 5 bases in between. CDR3 sequence (DNA): TGCGCCAGCAGTGGAGCAGGGGCCAACGTCCTGACTTTC. Translation gives CASSGAGANVLTF.

This rearrangement joins TRBV5-8 to TRBJ1-4, with D unresolved. The CDR3 loop spans 15 amino acids. CDR1 and CDR2 from the germline V gene are SGHTS and YDEGEE. Trimming shortened V by 4 bases and J by 2 bases, and 12 bases separated the two germline ends. CDR3 in DNA: TGTGCCAGCAGCAAGAGACCGGGGACTAATGAAAAACTGTTTTTT. Protein sequence: CASSKRPGTNEKLFF. Looking up the rest from reference TRBV5-8 and TRBJ1-4 gives the full variable domain: EAGVTQSPTHLIKTRGQQATLRCSPISGHTSVYWYQQALGLGLQFLLWYDEGEERNRGNFPPRFSGRQFPNYSSELNVNALELEDSALYLCASSKRPGTNEKLFFGSGTQLSVL.

The chain has TRBV2 and TRBJ2-7, with 9 nucleotides matching TRBD1. The CDR3 sequence is 15 residues long. V lost 6 bases, J lost 5 bases, and 11 bases stayed unmatched. Germline CDR1 is SNHLY and CDR2 is FYNNEI. The CDR3 here is CASRDPGQGPHEQYV. The CDR3 DNA reads TGTGCCAGCAGGGACCCGGGACAGGGTCCCCACGAGCAGTACGTC.

The chain combines TRBV19 with TRBJ1-5; D may be TRBD1 (5 bases). V was pared by 2 bases and J by 1 base, with 12 bases between. The CDR3 runs to 16 residues. CDR1 LNHDA and CDR2 SQIVND come from the germline V gene (reference sequence). The CDR3 protein is CASSIFVGGSNQPQHF. CDR3 DNA: TGTGCCAGTAGTATATTTGTTGGGGGGAGCAATCAGCCCCAGCATTTT.

This clone is a singleton in its sample. The chain uses TRBV19 and TRBJ1-1; 8 bases align to TRBD1. V lost 6 bases to trimming and J lost 1 base; unmatched junction nucleotides: 7. The CDR3 contains 15 residues. Germline V gene data show CDR1 as LNHDA and CDR2 as SQIVND (reference sequence). CDR3 sequence reads: CASSTTGQGNTEAFF. Here the CDR3 DNA reads TGTGCCAGTAGCACTACTGGACAGGGGAACACTGAAGCTTTCTTT.

This clone appeared a few times. The chain uses TRBV11-2 and TRBJ2-2; a weak D match, TRBD2 (6 bases). CDR3 length: 15 residues. V lost 8 bases, J lost 4 bases, and 17 bases lay in between. Germline V CDR1 and CDR2: SGHAT, FQNNGV. The CDR3 protein is CASGSRDSITGELFF. DNA for the CDR3: TGTGCCAGCGGATCGCGGGACTCCATCACCGGGGAGCTGTTTTTT.

V is TRBV28 and J is TRBJ2-7, with 8 nucleotides matching TRBD2. The germline gives CDR1 MDHEN, CDR2 SYDVKM. Trimming took 5 bases from V and 5 from J; bases not matched to a gene: 11. CDR3 size: 15 residues. The CDR3 region is CASSISHVGGDEQYF. CDR3 nucleotides: TGTGCCAGCAGTATATCACACGTCGGGGGGGACGAGCAGTACTTC.